Included here is one TCR beta chain sequence, with context. This sample stems from a study of cytomegalovirus exposure and HLA in healthy donors. V shed 7 bases and J shed 9 bases, with 20 bases lying between them. The germline CDR1 and CDR2 sequences are SNHLY and FYNNEI. There are 14 residues in the CDR3. The PCR was carried out with 60 Vbeta primers and 13 Jbeta primers. Repertoires were generated with immunoSEQ multiplex PCR, while TCRdb's copy carries only in-frame clones and drops some. The sample contains about 160,000 clones, over 60% of which appear only once. Sequencing used PBMCs. The rearrangement uses TRBV2 and TRBJ2-3; perhaps TRBD2 as D (6 bases). The sequence was obtained from a female donor in good health and CMV-seronegative. The DNA of the CDR3 is TGTGCCAGCATGACCGCCCCGACCCGGGGGACGCAGTATTTT. Its protein is CASMTAPTRGTQYF.